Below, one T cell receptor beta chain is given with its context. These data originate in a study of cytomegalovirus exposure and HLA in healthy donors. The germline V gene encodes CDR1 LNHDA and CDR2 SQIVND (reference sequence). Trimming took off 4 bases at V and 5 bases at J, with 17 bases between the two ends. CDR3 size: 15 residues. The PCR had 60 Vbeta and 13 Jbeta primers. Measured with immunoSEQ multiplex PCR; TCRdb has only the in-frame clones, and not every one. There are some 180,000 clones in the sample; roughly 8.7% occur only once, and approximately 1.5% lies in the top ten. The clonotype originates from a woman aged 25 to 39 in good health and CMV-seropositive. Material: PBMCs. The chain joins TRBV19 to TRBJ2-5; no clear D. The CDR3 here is CASSTISDWWETQYF. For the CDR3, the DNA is TGTGCCAGTAGTACCATCTCTGACTGGTGGGAGACCCAGTACTTC.